This is a list of T cell receptor beta chains from one sample in a study of T-cell reconstitution after alpha-beta-depleted transplantation in children. TCRdb reprocessed the PCR reads via MiXCR and lists one record per CDR3 protein. There are 490,000 or so distinct CDR3 sequences in the sample; roughly an eighth occur only once, and more than 5.5% lies in the top ten. This specimen was PBMCs from the stem cell graft donor, taken from the stem cell graft. Receptor source: a human donor who donated a stem cell graft to a child with combined immunodeficiency. Each CDR3 is given with its conserved first and last residue. A D gene is named only where the DNA matches it firmly. Size is omitted from some rows. Given values are once, few, many or a class for expanded clones.

j_call clone_size d_call v_call cdr3_aa cdr3_nt
TRBJ1-2 few TRBD1 TRBV7-9 CASSRTGAADGYTF TGTGCCAGCAGCCGGACAGGGGCAGCGGATGGCTACACCTTC
TRBJ2-3 . TRBD2 TRBV5-1 CASSLDGSGGLTDTQYF TGCGCCAGCAGCTTGGACGGTAGCGGGGGGCTGACAGATACGCAGTATTTT
TRBJ2-2 . . TRBV5-2 CASCPRQGRYTGELFF TGTGCCAGCTGCCCTCGACAGGGACGCTACACCGGGGAGCTGTTTTTT
TRBJ2-1 few TRBD2 TRBV12-3/TRBV12-4 CASSLAGTSGEQFF TGTGCCAGCAGTTTAGCCGGGACTAGCGGGGAGCAGTTCTTC
TRBJ2-6 . . TRBV7-8 CASSFSFTGANVLTF TGTGCCAGCAGCTTTAGTTTTACTGGGGCCAACGTCCTGACTTTC
TRBJ1-1 many . TRBV20-1 CSARDSGLERTEAFF TGCAGTGCTAGAGACTCCGGACTGGAGAGGACTGAAGCTTTCTTT
TRBJ2-3 few . TRBV5-1 CASSLAVQGGTQYF TGCGCCAGCAGCTTGGCCGTACAGGGGGGGACGCAGTATTTT
TRBJ2-7 . . TRBV5-5 CASSLWSGNSYEQYF TGTGCCAGCAGCTTGTGGTCAGGGAACTCCTACGAGCAGTACTTC
TRBJ1-3 many . TRBV9 CASSGGYTAGNTIYF TGTGCCAGCAGCGGAGGATACACAGCTGGAAACACCATATATTTT
TRBJ2-2 . . TRBV6-6 CASSTLQSELFF TGTGCCAGCAGTACCCTTCAGTCGGAGCTGTTTTTT
TRBJ2-3 few TRBD2 TRBV7-6 CASSFGTSLSTDTQYF TGTGCCAGCAGCTTCGGGACTAGCTTGAGCACAGATACGCAGTATTTT
TRBJ1-2 . . TRBV7-2 CASSSFQGMGYTF TGTGCCAGCAGCTCCTTCCAGGGTATGGGCTACACCTTC
TRBJ1-6 many . TRBV6-5 CASSYKGLGRYNSPLHF TGTGCCAGCAGTTACAAAGGTTTGGGGCGATATAATTCACCCCTCCACTTT
TRBJ2-4 many . TRBV20-1 CSARGQGLDNIQYF TGCAGTGCTAGAGGACAGGGACTAGATAACATTCAGTACTTC
TRBJ2-7 few . TRBV5-1 CASSGQTGTRYEQYF TGCGCCAGCAGCGGGCAGACAGGGACTCGCTACGAGCAGTACTTC
TRBJ2-1 few TRBD2 TRBV10-3 CAISAHLAGGYNEQFF TGTGCCATCAGTGCTCATCTAGCGGGAGGCTACAATGAGCAGTTCTTC
TRBJ1-2 few TRBD1 TRBV14 CASSQAGTGSGYTF TGTGCCAGCAGCCAAGCCGGGACAGGGTCAGGCTACACCTTC
TRBJ2-1 few TRBD1 TRBV29-1 CSVGVDRVAEQFF TGCAGCGTTGGTGTCGACAGGGTGGCTGAGCAGTTCTTC
TRBJ2-1 many . TRBV20-1 CSAGGTVYNEQFF TGCAGTGCTGGCGGGACAGTCTACAATGAGCAGTTCTTC
TRBJ2-1 few TRBD2 TRBV20-1 CSALTSGSSYNEQFF TGCAGTGCCCTAACTAGCGGTAGCTCCTACAATGAGCAGTTCTTC
TRBJ1-2 many . TRBV12-3/TRBV12-4 CASSRSEVTHYGYTF TGTGCCAGCAGCCGAAGCGAGGTGACTCACTATGGCTACACCTTC
TRBJ2-7 few . TRBV6-2/TRBV6-3 CASSFPLGYEQYF TGTGCCAGCAGTTTCCCTCTTGGCTACGAGCAGTACTTC
TRBJ2-7 many TRBD1 TRBV6-1 CASSRTGTGYEQYF TGTGCCAGCAGTCGTACCGGGACAGGCTACGAGCAGTACTTC
TRBJ2-7 few . TRBV28 CASTGWRARDEQYF TGTGCCAGCACGGGATGGAGGGCCCGAGACGAGCAGTACTTC
TRBJ1-5 many . TRBV12-3/TRBV12-4 CASSFIGQPQHF TGTGCCAGCAGTTTTATTGGGCAGCCCCAGCATTTT
TRBJ2-3 . . TRBV2 CASIVIGVADTQYF TGTGCCAGCATCGTAATCGGCGTCGCAGATACGCAGTATTTT
TRBJ2-7 . . TRBV5-6 CASSLEEEPLYYEQYF TGTGCCAGCAGCTTGGAAGAGGAGCCCTTATATTACGAGCAGTACTTC
TRBJ2-1 few TRBD1 TRBV5-1 CASSPRGTGAINEQFF TGCGCCAGCAGCCCCAGAGGGACAGGAGCCATTAATGAGCAGTTCTTC
TRBJ2-3 . TRBD2 TRBV7-2 CASSATGLAWTDTQYF TGTGCCAGCAGCGCCACCGGACTAGCGTGGACAGATACGCAGTATTTT
TRBJ2-7 many TRBD1 TRBV12-3/TRBV12-4 CASSVSSRDSYEQYF TGTGCCAGCAGTGTAAGCTCCCGGGACAGCTACGAGCAGTACTTC
TRBJ1-1 few . TRBV4-3 CASSQEDRGPTEAFF TGCGCCAGCAGCCAGGAGGACAGAGGTCCGACTGAAGCTTTCTTT
TRBJ1-2 many . TRBV15 CATSRQGEYGYTF TGTGCCACCAGCAGACAGGGAGAATATGGCTACACCTTC
TRBJ1-1 . . TRBV7-2 CASSSGVGTEAFF TGTGCCAGCAGCTCTGGGGTTGGCACTGAAGCTTTCTTT
TRBJ2-1 few TRBD1 TRBV12-3/TRBV12-4 CASSLSGTGGFDEQFF TGTGCCAGCAGTTTGTCCGGGACAGGGGGCTTCGATGAGCAGTTCTTC
TRBJ2-6 . TRBD1 TRBV4-3 CASSQDVPGGGANVLTF TGCGCCAGCAGCCAAGATGTCCCAGGGGGCGGGGCCAACGTCCTGACTTTC
TRBJ2-1 few . TRBV4-3 CASSQVVGYEQFF TGCGCCAGCAGCCAAGTGGTGGGGTATGAGCAGTTCTTC
TRBJ2-2 . . TRBV12-3/TRBV12-4 CASRGVRENTGELFF TGTGCCAGCAGAGGGGTCAGGGAGAACACCGGGGAGCTGTTTTTT
TRBJ2-1 . . TRBV19 CASSNELDYNEQFF TGTGCCAGTAGTAACGAATTAGATTACAATGAGCAGTTCTTC
TRBJ2-2 few . TRBV28 CASSLWTGPGTGELFF TGTGCCAGCAGTTTATGGACGGGGCCGGGCACCGGGGAGCTGTTTTTT
TRBJ2-5 . TRBD2 TRBV5-1 CASSSVPLTSGRSETQYF TGCGCCAGCAGCTCCGTGCCGTTGACTAGCGGGAGGTCAGAGACCCAGTACTTC
TRBJ2-1 few TRBD2 TRBV3-1 CASSQRKQSGESYNEQFF TGTGCCAGCAGCCAGAGGAAGCAAAGCGGGGAGAGCTACAATGAGCAGTTCTTC
TRBJ1-1 . . TRBV7-9 CASSETGNTEAFF TGTGCCAGCAGCGAGACAGGGAACACTGAAGCTTTCTTT
TRBJ2-4 . . TRBV5-1 CASSSLERGNIQYF TGCGCCAGCAGCTCCCTCGAAAGGGGAAACATTCAGTACTTC
TRBJ2-2 many . TRBV5-6 CASSLVGGYGGTGELFF TGTGCCAGCAGCTTGGTAGGGGGCTACGGGGGAACCGGGGAGCTGTTTTTT
TRBJ2-5 . . TRBV24-1 CATSDPFGETQYF TGTGCCACCAGTGACCCGTTTGGGGAGACCCAGTACTTC
TRBJ1-1 few . TRBV7-9 CASSLLEREAFF TGTGCCAGCAGCTTACTTGAGCGCGAAGCTTTCTTT
TRBJ2-5 few TRBD1 TRBV20-1 CSASGTARETQYF TGCAGTGCTAGCGGGACAGCAAGAGAAACCCAGTACTTC
TRBJ2-7 . . TRBV3-1 CASSESTYEQYF TGTGCCAGCAGCGAGTCTACCTACGAGCAGTACTTC
TRBJ2-7 . TRBD1 TRBV5-4 CASSSDRGLPTGKYF TGTGCCAGCAGCTCCGACAGGGGGCTTCCCACGGGCAAGTACTTC
TRBJ2-7 many . TRBV7-2 CASSPTRGPYEQYF TGTGCCAGCAGCCCTACTCGGGGTCCCTACGAGCAGTACTTC
TRBJ1-3 few . TRBV7-2 CASSLDQRSGNTIYF TGTGCCAGCAGCTTAGATCAGAGATCTGGAAACACCATATATTTT
TRBJ2-1 . TRBD2 TRBV12-3/TRBV12-4 CASSFLYMPGRGLNEQFF TGTGCCAGCAGTTTCCTCTATATGCCGGGGAGGGGCCTCAATGAGCAGTTCTTC
TRBJ2-1 . . TRBV5-1 CASSLGLGVYNEQFF TGCGCCAGCAGCTTGGGACTAGGGGTCTACAATGAGCAGTTCTTC
TRBJ2-1 once . TRBV12-3/TRBV12-4 CASSLGDGHYNEQFF TGTGCCAGCAGTTTAGGGGACGGACACTACAATGAGCAGTTCTTC
TRBJ2-7 . TRBD2 TRBV4-3 CASSQESRGSSGSPYEQYF TGCGCCAGCAGCCAAGAATCCAGGGGCTCAAGCGGGAGCCCCTACGAGCAGTACTTC
TRBJ2-5 few . TRBV7-8 CASSSQQGVETQYF TGTGCCAGCAGCTCCCAACAGGGCGTGGAGACCCAGTACTTC
TRBJ2-3 many TRBD2 TRBV12-3/TRBV12-4 CASSPGTSGGAGTQYF TGTGCCAGCAGCCCCGGGACTAGCGGGGGGGCCGGTACGCAGTATTTT
TRBJ2-1 many . TRBV6-5 CASSYSPGYNEQFF TGTGCCAGCAGTTACTCTCCTGGTTACAATGAGCAGTTCTTC
TRBJ2-3 few TRBD1 TRBV12-3/TRBV12-4 CASLQGTGGTDTQYF TGTGCCAGCCTACAAGGGACAGGGGGCACAGATACGCAGTATTTT
TRBJ1-2 many TRBD1 TRBV4-3 CASSEGQGNYGYTF TGCGCCAGCTCCGAAGGACAGGGGAACTATGGCTACACCTTC